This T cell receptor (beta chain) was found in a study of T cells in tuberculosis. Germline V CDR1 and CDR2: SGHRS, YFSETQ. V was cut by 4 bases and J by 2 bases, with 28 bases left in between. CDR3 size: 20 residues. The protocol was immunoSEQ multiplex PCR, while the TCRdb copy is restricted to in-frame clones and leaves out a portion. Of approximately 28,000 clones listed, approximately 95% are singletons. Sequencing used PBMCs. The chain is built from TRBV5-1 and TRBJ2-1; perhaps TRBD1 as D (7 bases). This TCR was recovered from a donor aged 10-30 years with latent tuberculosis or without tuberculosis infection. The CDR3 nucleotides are TGCGCCAGCAGCCAGGGGGGTGGCGGGAATCCTGGATCCCCCTACAATGAGCAGTTCTTC. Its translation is CASSQGGGGNPGSPYNEQFF. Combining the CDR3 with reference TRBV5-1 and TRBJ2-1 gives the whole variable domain KAGVTQTPRYLIKTRGQQVTLSCSPISGHRSVSWYQQTPGQGLQFLFEYFSETQRNKGNFPGRFSGRQFSNSRSEMNVSTLELGDSALYLCASSQGGGGNPGSPYNEQFFGPGTRLTVL.